This T cell receptor delta chain was retrieved from a study of gamma-delta T cells after stem cell transplantation. TCRdb reran clone calling via CATT on the RT-PCR reads. The sample shows about 1,300 delta-chain clones, about 30% of them seen only once. Regarding this clone: TCRdb pairs this DNA with a much larger clone's protein that differs at residue 10, likely a read error; the protein shown was translated from the DNA.

CDR3 length equals 16 residues. Germline values: CDR1 GEAIGNYY, CDR2 EKD. This receptor was obtained from a human donor. It is not recorded whose cells these are; they may come from a transplant donor. The sequencing sample was made of gamma-delta T cells. This chain uses TRDV2 with TRDJ3; D not certain. CDR3 region: CACDPSSSWNTRQMFF. In nucleotides, the CDR3 is TGTGCCTGTGACCCGTCAAGCTCCTGGAACACCCGACAGATGTTTTTC.